These T cell receptor beta chains were read from a single sample in a study of T cell responses to AZD1222 COVID-19 vaccine. Sequencing used immunoSEQ multiplex PCR; TCRdb keeps in-frame clones, though not all of them. The sample has tens of thousands of clones; 88% are singletons. Specimen: peripheral blood, collected 28 days after the second AZD1222 dose. All receptors come from an adult who received the AZD1222 COVID-19 vaccine. CDR3s include the opening cysteine and the closing phenylalanine or tryptophan.

J gene,V gene,CDR3 protein
TRBJ2-2,TRBV5-1,CASGMGNTGELFF
TRBJ1-5,TRBV7-8,CASSLQGTGGQPQHF
TRBJ2-2,TRBV6-5,CASGQGADTGELFF
TRBJ2-1,TRBV29-1,CSVVGVIAGGRNNEQFF
TRBJ2-7,TRBV19,CASSIRQGSYEQYF
TRBJ2-7,TRBV7-2,CASSPKTGVDSYEQYF
TRBJ1-2,TRBV7-9,CASSLTQGSEGYTF
TRBJ2-6,TRBV7-9,CASSNSTYMTSRANVLTF
TRBJ2-3,TRBV5-1,CASSLARQGLDTQYF
TRBJ2-1,TRBV4-2,CASSQVAGGTYNEQFF
TRBJ2-7,TRBV11-2,CASNSLAGGGEQYF
TRBJ1-1,TRBV2,CASRTQMATEAFF
TRBJ2-3,TRBV6-5,CASSRVPTDTQYF
TRBJ2-3,TRBV9,CASSVDEGATDTQYF
TRBJ2-1,TRBV2,CASIPLLGPSYNEQFF